The 8 T cell receptor beta chains presented below share a single source sample, sequenced in a study of blood T cell repertoires in COVID-19 (dated by TCRdb to 2018 to 2021). The library was produced with the immunoSEQ multiplex PCR assay. Sourced from immuneACCESS, this table was stored by TCRdb with only in-frame sequences that have V and J called. A share of the clones is absent; for the studies checked, an unresolved V gene accounts for under half, and the remainder has no known explanation. The sample yields more than 75,000 clones; 88% were counted once. Of the sample, about 5% falls within the top ten clones. Input material: peripheral blood. The receptor set was obtained from a woman older than 75 with active COVID-19.

This chain links TRBV6-4 with TRBJ2-1; 9 nucleotides agree with TRBD1. The CDR3 is made up of 15 amino acids. V lost 4 bases, J lost 5 bases, and 6 bases stayed unmatched. In germline, CDR1 is MRHNA, CDR2 SNTAGT. The CDR3 loop is CASSALQGADNEQFF. The DNA of the CDR3 is TGTGCCAGCAGTGCTCTACAGGGGGCCGACAATGAGCAGTTCTTC.

This chain links TRBV7-2 with TRBJ2-7; 7 bases agree with TRBD2. The CDR3 sequence is 15 residues long. J was trimmed by 2 bases and V by 1 base; bases with no gene match: 5. CDR1 and CDR2 (germline): SGHTA, FQGNSA. The CDR3 DNA sequence: TGTGCCAGCAGCTTAGGGGGACTACTACCCTACGAGCAGTACTTC. It encodes CASSLGGLLPYEQYF.

The chain combines TRBV7-8 with TRBJ2-2, with 11 bases that match TRBD2. Germline-derived CDR1 and CDR2 are SGHVS and FQNEAQ. V was clipped by 3 bases and J by 10 bases; unmatched bases: 10. The CDR3 contains 16 residues. CDR3 loop: CASSFRIAGGPEELFF. The CDR3 region has the DNA TGTGCCAGCAGCTTCCGGATAGCGGGAGGGCCGGAGGAGCTGTTTTTT.

This chain links TRBV7-9 with TRBJ1-2; D ambiguous. This CDR3 spans 14 amino acids. Per germline, CDR1 SEHNR and CDR2 FQNEAQ (reference sequence). With 1 base removed from V and 5 bases from J, the gap between germline ends came to 11 bases. The CDR3 nucleotides are TGTGCCAGCAGCTTAGACGGGAGAGTTTATGGCTACACCTTC. Translated: CASSLDGRVYGYTF.

This clone was found a few times. The CDR3 region has the DNA TGTGCCAGCAGGACAGGGGGCTCCTACGAGCAGTACTTC. This gives the protein CASRTGGSYEQYF. This chain links TRBV7-8 with TRBJ2-7; TRBD1 matches at 9 bases. This CDR3 is 13 amino acids long. The ends lost 6 bases at V and 0 bases at J; junction bases unmatched: 0. Looked up from germline, CDR1 is SGHVS and CDR2 is FQNEAQ.

The chain links TRBV24-1 to TRBJ1-2, with 7 bases lining up with TRBD1. Germline CDR1 reads KGHDR; CDR2 reads SFDVKD. This CDR3 comprises 14 residues. Losses at the gene ends were 9 bases for V and 4 bases for J; bases not matched to a gene: 10. CDR3 sequence reads: CATGPSGGSYGYTF. The CDR3, as DNA: TGTGCCACCGGACCTTCAGGGGGGTCCTATGGCTACACCTTC.

CDR3 in amino acids: CASSLAGQGAETQYF. The CDR3 nucleotides read TGTGCCAGCAGCTTGGCTGGACAGGGGGCCGAGACCCAGTACTTC. The chain links TRBV5-4 to TRBJ2-5; 11 nucleotides align to TRBD1. The CDR3 is made up of 15 amino acids. The V gene end was trimmed by 0 bases and the J gene end by 5 bases; junction bases not matched to a gene: 3. Germline V gene data show CDR1 as SGHNT and CDR2 as YYREEE (reference sequence).

The chain combines TRBV15 with TRBJ1-1; D is undetermined. The CDR3 loop spans 18 amino acids. Trimming took 4 bases from V and 0 from J, leaving 21 bases between them. Germline V gene sequence: CDR1 LNHNV, CDR2 YYDKDF (reference sequence). CDR3 loop: CATSTEALPGSMNTEAFF. The CDR3 DNA is TGTGCCACCAGCACCGAAGCTCTACCGGGGTCCATGAACACTGAAGCTTTCTTT.